A single sample is the source of the 8 T cell receptor beta chains below, sequenced in a study of control samples from healthy donors and cancer patients. Data came from immunoSEQ multiplex PCR; TCRdb stores just in-frame clones and leaves some out. The table records around 97,000 clones, more than 85% of them present only once. Source material: PBMCs. The receptor source for this set is a man in his 60s with lung cancer.

The chain recombines TRBV14 with TRBJ2-5; 7 nucleotides agree with TRBD2. J was trimmed by 4 bases and V by 1 base; bases with no gene match: 6. CDR1 is SGHDN, CDR2 FVKESK, per germline. This CDR3 comprises 15 residues. CDR3 sequence: CASSQVLSGGETQYF. The CDR3 DNA sequence: TGTGCCAGCAGCCAAGTTCTTTCGGGGGGAGAGACCCAGTACTTC.

This chain connects TRBV18 to TRBJ1-1; no reliable D call. This CDR3 spans 15 amino acids. Germline CDR1 reads KGHSH; CDR2 reads LQKENI. Trimming cost V 3 bases and J 3 bases, with 14 bases left between them. The chain's CDR3 is CASSPLSAGDTEAFF. CDR3 DNA: TGTGCCAGCTCACCCCTCTCGGCCGGGGACACTGAAGCTTTCTTT. Full variable domain (remainder filled in from reference TRBV18 and TRBJ1-1): NAGVMQNPRHLVRRRGQEARLRCSPMKGHSHVYWYRQLPEEGLKFMVYLQKENIIDESGMPKERFSAEFPKEGPSILRIQQVVRGDSAAYFCASSPLSAGDTEAFFGQGTRLTVV.

The chain links TRBV5-1 to TRBJ2-5; 8 nucleotides line up with TRBD1. This CDR3 comprises 18 residues. CDR1 is SGHRS and CDR2 is YFSETQ in the germline V gene. J was trimmed by 4 bases and V by 5 bases; bases with no gene match: 19. The CDR3 is CASSTMPTGAPSPETQYF. In DNA form, the CDR3 reads TGCGCCAGCAGTACGATGCCGACAGGGGCCCCTTCCCCAGAGACCCAGTACTTC.

The chain has TRBV6-1 and TRBJ1-3, with D tentatively TRBD1 (5 bases). V was trimmed by 1 base and J by 0 bases, leaving 7 bases between them. The CDR3 covers 15 residues. Germline loops: CDR1 MNHNS, CDR2 SASEGT. This chain's CDR3 is CASSEGQFSGNTIYF. The CDR3, as DNA: TGTGCCAGCAGTGAAGGACAGTTCTCTGGAAACACCATATATTTT.

This clone appeared once. The chain is built from TRBV10-3 and TRBJ2-2; possibly TRBD1 for D (6 bases). V lost 6 bases and J lost 1, with 9 bases in between. Per the germline V gene, CDR1 is ENHRY and CDR2 is SYGVKD. The CDR3 length is 14 residues. This chain's CDR3 is CAIRVQGNTGELFF. CDR3 coding DNA: TGTGCCATCAGGGTACAGGGGAACACCGGGGAGCTGTTTTTT.

This chain links TRBV5-6 with TRBJ1-5, with D possibly TRBD1 on 6 matching bases. V lost 3 bases, J lost 4 bases, and 20 bases lay in between. CDR1 and CDR2 from the germline V gene are SGHDT and YYEEEE. The CDR3 covers 17 residues. The CDR3 loop reads CASSSTKREGGNQPQHF. DNA of the CDR3: TGTGCCAGCAGCTCAACCAAAAGAGAGGGGGGAAATCAGCCCCAGCATTTT.

The chain carries TRBV10-2 and TRBJ2-1; 11 bases map to TRBD2. The junction had 7 bases not matched to a gene; V was cut back by 0 bases and J by 6 bases. Germline values: CDR1 WSHSY, CDR2 SAAADI. The CDR3 has 17 residues. CDR3 coding DNA: TGCGCCAGCAGTGAGTCACATGGTAGCGGGGGGGCCAATGAGCAGTTCTTC. Protein sequence: CASSESHGSGGANEQFF.

The chain couples TRBV10-3 to TRBJ1-1; a weak D match, TRBD1 (6 bases). Germline CDR1 and CDR2: ENHRY and SYGVKD. V lost 6 bases, J lost 1 base, and 6 bases lay in between. The CDR3 runs to 12 residues. CDR3 nucleotide sequence: TGTGCCATCAGCAGGGGGAACACTGAAGCTTTCTTT. Translating it yields CAISRGNTEAFF.